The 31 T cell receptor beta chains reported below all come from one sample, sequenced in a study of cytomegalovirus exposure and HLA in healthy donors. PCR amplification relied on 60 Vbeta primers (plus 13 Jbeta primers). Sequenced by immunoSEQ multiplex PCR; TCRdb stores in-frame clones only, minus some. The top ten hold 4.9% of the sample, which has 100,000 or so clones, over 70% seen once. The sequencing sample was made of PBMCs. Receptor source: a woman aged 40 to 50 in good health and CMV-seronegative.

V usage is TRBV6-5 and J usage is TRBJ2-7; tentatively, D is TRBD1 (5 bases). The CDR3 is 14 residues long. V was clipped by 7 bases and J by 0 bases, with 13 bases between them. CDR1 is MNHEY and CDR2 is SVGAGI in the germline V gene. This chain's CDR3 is CASTVDTSSYEQYF. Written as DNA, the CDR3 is TGTGCCAGCACCGTGGACACCTCCTCCTACGAGCAGTACTTC.

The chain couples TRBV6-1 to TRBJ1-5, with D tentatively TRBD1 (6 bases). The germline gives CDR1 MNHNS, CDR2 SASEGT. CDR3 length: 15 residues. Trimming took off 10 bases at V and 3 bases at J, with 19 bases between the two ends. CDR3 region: CAIGQQGRYNQPQHF. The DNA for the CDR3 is TGTGCCATCGGGCAACAGGGAAGGTACAATCAGCCCCAGCATTTT.

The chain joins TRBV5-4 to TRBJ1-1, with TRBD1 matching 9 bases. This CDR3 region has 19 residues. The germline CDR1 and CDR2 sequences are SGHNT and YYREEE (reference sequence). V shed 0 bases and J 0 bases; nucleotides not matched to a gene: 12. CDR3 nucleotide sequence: TGTGCCAGCAGCTTGGTAGGCGACAGGGGGAAAGACTTGAACACTGAAGCTTTCTTT. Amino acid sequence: CASSLVGDRGKDLNTEAFF.

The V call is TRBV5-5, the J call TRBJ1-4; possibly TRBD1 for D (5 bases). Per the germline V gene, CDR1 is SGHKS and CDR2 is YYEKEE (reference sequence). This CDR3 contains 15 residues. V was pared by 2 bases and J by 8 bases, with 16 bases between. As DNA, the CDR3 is TGTGCCAGCAGCTTATGGGGCGGGGATGGAGAAAAACTGTTTTTT. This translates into CASSLWGGDGEKLFF.

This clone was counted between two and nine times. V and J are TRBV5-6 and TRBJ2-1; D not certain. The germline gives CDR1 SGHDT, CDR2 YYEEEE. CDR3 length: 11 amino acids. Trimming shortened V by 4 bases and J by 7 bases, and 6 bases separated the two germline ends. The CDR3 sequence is CASSAGNEQFF. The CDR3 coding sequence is TGTGCCAGCAGCGCCGGGAATGAGCAGTTCTTC.

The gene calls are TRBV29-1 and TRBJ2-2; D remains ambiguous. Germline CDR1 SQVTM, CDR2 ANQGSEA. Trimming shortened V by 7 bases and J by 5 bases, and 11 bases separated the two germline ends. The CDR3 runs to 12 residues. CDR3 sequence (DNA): TGCAGCGCCAGGATTTGGACCGGGGAGCTGTTTTTT. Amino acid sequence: CSARIWTGELFF.

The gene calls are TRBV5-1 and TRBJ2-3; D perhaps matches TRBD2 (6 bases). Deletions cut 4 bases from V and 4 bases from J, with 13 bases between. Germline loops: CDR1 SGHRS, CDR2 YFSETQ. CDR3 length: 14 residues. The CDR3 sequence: CASSHLGTPDTQYF. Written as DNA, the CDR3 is TGCGCCAGCAGCCACCTCGGGACTCCAGATACGCAGTATTTT.

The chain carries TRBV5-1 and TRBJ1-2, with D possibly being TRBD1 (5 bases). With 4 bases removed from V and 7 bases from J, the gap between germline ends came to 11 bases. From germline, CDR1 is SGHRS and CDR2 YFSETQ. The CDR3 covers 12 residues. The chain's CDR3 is CASSAQGGGYTF. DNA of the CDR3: TGCGCCAGCAGCGCGCAGGGTGGTGGCTACACCTTC. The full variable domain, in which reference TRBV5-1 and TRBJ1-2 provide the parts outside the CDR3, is KAGVTQTPRYLIKTRGQQVTLSCSPISGHRSVSWYQQTPGQGLQFLFEYFSETQRNKGNFPGRFSGRQFSNSRSEMNVSTLELGDSALYLCASSAQGGGYTFGSGTRLTVV.

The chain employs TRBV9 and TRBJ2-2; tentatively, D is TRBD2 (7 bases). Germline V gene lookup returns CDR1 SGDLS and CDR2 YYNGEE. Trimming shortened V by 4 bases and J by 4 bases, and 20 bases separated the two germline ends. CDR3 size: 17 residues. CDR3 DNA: TGTGCCAGCAGCTCTCCCCCAGGGGAGGGATTCACCGGGGAGCTGTTTTTT. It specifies CASSSPPGEGFTGELFF.

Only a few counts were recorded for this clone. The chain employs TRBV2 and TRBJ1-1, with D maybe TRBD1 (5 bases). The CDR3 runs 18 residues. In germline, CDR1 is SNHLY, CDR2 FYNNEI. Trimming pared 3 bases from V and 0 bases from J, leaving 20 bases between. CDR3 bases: TGTGCCAGCAGTGAGAACGTCTGGCCGGGGGGAATGAACACTGAAGCTTTCTTT. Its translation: CASSENVWPGGMNTEAFF.

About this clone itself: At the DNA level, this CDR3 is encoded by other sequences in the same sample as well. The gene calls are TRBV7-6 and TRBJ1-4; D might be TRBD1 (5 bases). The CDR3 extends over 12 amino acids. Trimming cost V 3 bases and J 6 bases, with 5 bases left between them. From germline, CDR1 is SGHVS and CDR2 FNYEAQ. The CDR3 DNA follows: TGTGCCAGCAGCTTCAGGGATGAAAAACTGTTTTTT. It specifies CASSFRDEKLFF. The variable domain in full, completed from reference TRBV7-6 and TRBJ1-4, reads GAGVSQSPRYKVTKRGQDVALRCDPISGHVSLYWYRQALGQGPEFLTYFNYEAQQDKSGLPNDRFSAERPEGSISTLTIQRTEQRDSAMYRCASSFRDEKLFFGSGTQLSVL.

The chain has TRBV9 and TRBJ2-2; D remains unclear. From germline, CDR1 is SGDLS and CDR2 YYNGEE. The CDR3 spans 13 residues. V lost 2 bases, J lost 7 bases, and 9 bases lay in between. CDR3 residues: CASSVRHGGELFF. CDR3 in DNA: TGTGCCAGCAGCGTTCGACACGGCGGGGAGCTGTTTTTT.

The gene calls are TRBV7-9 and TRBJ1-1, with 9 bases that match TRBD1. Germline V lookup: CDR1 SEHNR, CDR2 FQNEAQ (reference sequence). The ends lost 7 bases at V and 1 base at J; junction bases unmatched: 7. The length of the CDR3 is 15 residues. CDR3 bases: TGTGCCAGCAACTTCCCGGGACAGGGGAACACTGAAGCTTTCTTT. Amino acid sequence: CASNFPGQGNTEAFF.

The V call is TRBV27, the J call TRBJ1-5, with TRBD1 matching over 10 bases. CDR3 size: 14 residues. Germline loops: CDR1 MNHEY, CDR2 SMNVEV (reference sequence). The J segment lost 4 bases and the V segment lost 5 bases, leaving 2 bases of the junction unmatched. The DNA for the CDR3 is TGTGCCAGCAGTCGGGACAGGGGAAATCAGCCCCAGCATTTT. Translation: CASSRDRGNQPQHF.

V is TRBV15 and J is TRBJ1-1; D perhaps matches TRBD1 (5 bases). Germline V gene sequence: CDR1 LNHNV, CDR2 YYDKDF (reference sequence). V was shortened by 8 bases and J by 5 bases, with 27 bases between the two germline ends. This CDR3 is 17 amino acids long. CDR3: CATLTPLGRRGGTEAFF. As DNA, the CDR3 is TGTGCCACCCTTACACCCCTGGGACGCCGCGGGGGAACTGAAGCTTTCTTT. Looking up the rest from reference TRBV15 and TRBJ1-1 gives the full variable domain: DAMVIQNPRYQVTQFGKPVTLSCSQTLNHNVMYWYQQKSSQAPKLLFHYYDKDFNNEADTPDNFQSRRPNTSFCFLDIRSPGLGDTAMYLCATLTPLGRRGGTEAFFGQGTRLTVV.

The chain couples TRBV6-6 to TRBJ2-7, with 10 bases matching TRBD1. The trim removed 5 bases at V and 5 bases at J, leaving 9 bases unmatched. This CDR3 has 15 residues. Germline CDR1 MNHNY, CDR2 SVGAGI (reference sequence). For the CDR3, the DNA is TGTGCCAGCAGTCCGAGGACAGGGGGTCAGGACGAGCAGTACTTC. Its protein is CASSPRTGGQDEQYF.

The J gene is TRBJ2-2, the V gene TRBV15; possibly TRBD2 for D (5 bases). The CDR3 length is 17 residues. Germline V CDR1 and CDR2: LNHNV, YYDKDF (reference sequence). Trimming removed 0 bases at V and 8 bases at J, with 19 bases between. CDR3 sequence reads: CATSREDFYSGKGELFF. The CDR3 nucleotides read TGTGCCACCAGCAGAGAGGACTTCTACTCGGGTAAAGGGGAGCTGTTTTTT.

CDR3 DNA sequence: TGTGCCAGCAGCCCGGGACTAGTAAATGGCAATGAGCAGTTCTTC. It translates to CASSPGLVNGNEQFF. The chain uses TRBV7-9 and TRBJ2-1; 8 bases align to TRBD2. Germline loops: CDR1 SEHNR, CDR2 FQNEAQ (reference sequence). V was pared by 5 bases and J by 6 bases, with 9 bases of the junction left unmatched. The CDR3 is 15 amino acids.

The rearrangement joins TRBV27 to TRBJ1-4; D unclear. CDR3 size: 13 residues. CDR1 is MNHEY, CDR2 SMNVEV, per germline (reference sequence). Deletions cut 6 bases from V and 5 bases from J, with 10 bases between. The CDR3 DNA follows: TGTGCCAGCAGCCGCGAACGGAATGAAAAACTGTTTTTT. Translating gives CASSRERNEKLFF.

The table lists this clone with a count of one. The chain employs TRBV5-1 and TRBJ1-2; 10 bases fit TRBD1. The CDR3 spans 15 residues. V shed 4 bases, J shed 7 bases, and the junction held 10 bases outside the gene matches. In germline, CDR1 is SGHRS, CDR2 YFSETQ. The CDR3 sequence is CASSKTGGAGTGYTF. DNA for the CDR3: TGCGCCAGCAGCAAGACAGGGGGCGCAGGGACTGGCTACACCTTC. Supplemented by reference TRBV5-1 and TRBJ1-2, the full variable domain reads KAGVTQTPRYLIKTRGQQVTLSCSPISGHRSVSWYQQTPGQGLQFLFEYFSETQRNKGNFPGRFSGRQFSNSRSEMNVSTLELGDSALYLCASSKTGGAGTGYTFGSGTRLTVV.

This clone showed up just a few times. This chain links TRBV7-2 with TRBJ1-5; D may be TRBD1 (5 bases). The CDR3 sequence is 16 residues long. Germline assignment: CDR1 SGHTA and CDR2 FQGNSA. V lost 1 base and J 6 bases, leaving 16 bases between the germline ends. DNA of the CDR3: TGTGCCAGCAGCTTAGACCGGGCCTCAGGGTTTCAGCCCCAGCATTTT. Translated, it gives CASSLDRASGFQPQHF. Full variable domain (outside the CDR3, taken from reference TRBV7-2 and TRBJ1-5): GAGVSQSPSNKVTEKGKDVELRCDPISGHTALYWYRQSLGQGLEFLIYFQGNSAPDKSGLPSDRFSAERTGGSVSTLTIQRTQQEDSAVYLCASSLDRASGFQPQHFGDGTRLSIL.

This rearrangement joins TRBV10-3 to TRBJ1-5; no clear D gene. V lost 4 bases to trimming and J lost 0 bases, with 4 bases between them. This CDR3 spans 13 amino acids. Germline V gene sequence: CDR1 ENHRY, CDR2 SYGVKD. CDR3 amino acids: CAISGYSNQPQHF. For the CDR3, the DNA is TGTGCCATCAGTGGCTATAGCAATCAGCCCCAGCATTTT.

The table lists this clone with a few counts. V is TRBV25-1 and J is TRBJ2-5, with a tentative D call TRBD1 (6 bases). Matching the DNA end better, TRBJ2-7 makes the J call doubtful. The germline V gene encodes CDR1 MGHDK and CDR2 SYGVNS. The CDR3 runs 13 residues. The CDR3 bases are TGTGCCAGCAGTGACCCAGGGGAATACGAGCAGTACTTC. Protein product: CASSDPGEYEQYF.

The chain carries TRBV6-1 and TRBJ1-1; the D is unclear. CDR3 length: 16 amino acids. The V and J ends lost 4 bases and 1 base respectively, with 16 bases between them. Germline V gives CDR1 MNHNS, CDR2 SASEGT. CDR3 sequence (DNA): TGTGCCAGCAGTGGGGTTGTTGGGCACCCGAACACTGAAGCTTTCTTT. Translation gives CASSGVVGHPNTEAFF.

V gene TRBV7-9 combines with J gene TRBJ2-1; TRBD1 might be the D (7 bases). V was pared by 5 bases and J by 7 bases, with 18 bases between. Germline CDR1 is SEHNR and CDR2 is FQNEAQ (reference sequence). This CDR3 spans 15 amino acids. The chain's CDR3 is CASSPGGGRANEQFF. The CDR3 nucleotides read TGTGCCAGCAGCCCCGGAGGGGGCAGAGCTAATGAGCAGTTCTTC.

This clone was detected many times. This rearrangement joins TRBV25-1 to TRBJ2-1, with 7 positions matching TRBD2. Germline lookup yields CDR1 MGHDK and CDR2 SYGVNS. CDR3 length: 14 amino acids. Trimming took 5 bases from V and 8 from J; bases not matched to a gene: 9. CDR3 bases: TGTGCCAGCAGTCACGGGAGGAGTCTCGATGAGCAGTTCTTC. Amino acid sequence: CASSHGRSLDEQFF.

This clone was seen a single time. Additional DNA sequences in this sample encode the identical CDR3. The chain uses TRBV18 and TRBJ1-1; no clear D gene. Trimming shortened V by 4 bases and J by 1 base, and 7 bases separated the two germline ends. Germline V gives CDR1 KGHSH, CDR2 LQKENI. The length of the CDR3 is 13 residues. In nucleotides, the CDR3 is TGTGCCAGCTCACGCACAGAGAACACTGAAGCTTTCTTT. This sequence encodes CASSRTENTEAFF.

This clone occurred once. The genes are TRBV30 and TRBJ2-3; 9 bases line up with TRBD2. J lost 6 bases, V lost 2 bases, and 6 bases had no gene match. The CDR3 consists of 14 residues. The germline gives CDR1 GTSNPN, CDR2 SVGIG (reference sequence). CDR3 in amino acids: CAWSSGGSVDTQYF. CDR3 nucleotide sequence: TGTGCCTGGAGTAGCGGGGGGTCGGTGGATACGCAGTATTTT.

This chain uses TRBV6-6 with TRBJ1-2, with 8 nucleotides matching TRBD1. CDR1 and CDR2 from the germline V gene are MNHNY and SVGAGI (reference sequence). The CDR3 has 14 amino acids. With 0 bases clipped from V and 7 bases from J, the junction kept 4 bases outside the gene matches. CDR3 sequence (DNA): TGTGCCAGCAGTTACTCGACAGGGGAGGGTGGCTACACCTTC. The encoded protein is CASSYSTGEGGYTF.

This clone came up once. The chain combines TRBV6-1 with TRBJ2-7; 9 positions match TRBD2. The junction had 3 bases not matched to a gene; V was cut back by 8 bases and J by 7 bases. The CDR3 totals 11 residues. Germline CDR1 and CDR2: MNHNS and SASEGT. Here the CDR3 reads CASGREGEQYF. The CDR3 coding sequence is TGTGCCAGCGGGCGGGAGGGTGAGCAGTACTTC.

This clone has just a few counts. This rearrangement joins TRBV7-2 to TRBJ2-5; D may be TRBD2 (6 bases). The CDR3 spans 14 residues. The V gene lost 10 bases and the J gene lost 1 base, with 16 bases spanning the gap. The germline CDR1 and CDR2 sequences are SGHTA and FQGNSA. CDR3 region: CAIALGSGQETQYF. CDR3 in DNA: TGTGCCATTGCGTTAGGTAGCGGCCAAGAGACCCAGTACTTC. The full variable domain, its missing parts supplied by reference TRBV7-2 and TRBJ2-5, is GAGVSQSPSNKVTEKGKDVELRCDPISGHTALYWYRQSLGQGLEFLIYFQGNSAPDKSGLPSDRFSAERTGGSVSTLTIQRTQQEDSAVYLCAIALGSGQETQYFGPGTRLLVL.